This TCR beta chain is from a study of persistence of HIV-infected CD4 T cells. Study information: Median time on suppressive ART was about eight years. Blood samples, up to roughly 200 mL, came from multiple time points, except a couple of leukapheresis donors sampled once.

In germline, CDR1 is SGHTA, CDR2 FQGNSA. The CDR3 contains 15 residues. J was trimmed by 4 bases and V by 4 bases; bases with no gene match: 9. Points on this clone: Its target is not known.

The immunoSEQ assay was version 4, run in survey mode. Each sample used up to about 1 ug genomic DNA diluted to roughly 10 ng/uL. Sequenced by immunoSEQ multiplex PCR; TCRdb stores in-frame clones only, minus some. The sample shows about 9,200 clones, approximately 82% of them seen only once. Overlapping HIV-1 Gag 15-mer peptides at around 1 ug per peptide per mL were used. CD4+ T cells upregulating both CD40 ligand and CD69 were sorted as responding cells. Study-level results: Compared with CD3/CD28-stimulated cells, CMV- and Gag-responding cells showed lower TCRbeta richness.

The V gene is TRBV7-2, the J gene TRBJ1-2; 7 bases fit TRBD1. The material sequenced was CD4+ T cells sorted from PBMCs after approximately 19-hour stimulation, taken from a patient who received antiretroviral therapy. The clonotype originates from an adult woman with HIV who was CMV-seropositive. CDR3 in amino acids: CASSSRQGGGYGYTF. The CDR3 DNA reads TGTGCCAGCAGCTCCAGACAGGGCGGGGGCTATGGCTACACCTTC.